A selection of T cell receptor beta chains follows, all from one sample in a study of cytomegalovirus exposure and HLA in healthy donors. Sequenced by immunoSEQ multiplex PCR; TCRdb stores in-frame clones only, minus some. The data contain 180,000 or so clones, approximately 71% of them singletons. The specimen sequenced was PBMCs. These receptors all stem from a woman between 40 and 50 years old in good health and CMV-seropositive. The CDR3 runs from the conserved cysteine through the conserved F or W. A D gene is named only where the DNA matches it firmly. A row's size may be missing; if present it is once, few, many or a size class.

d_gene | j_gene | abundance | v_gene | len | CDR3aa | CDR3nt
TRBD1 | TRBJ1-2 | NA | TRBV11-2 | 15 | CASSLDRTGDQGYTF | TGTGCCAGCAGCTTAGACCGGACAGGGGATCAGGGCTACACCTTC
NA | TRBJ2-5 | NA | TRBV21-1 | 14 | CASSIRLAGETQYF | TGTGCCAGCAGCATACGACTAGCAGGAGAGACCCAGTACTTC
NA | TRBJ1-1 | few | TRBV28 | 17 | CASSLGIIRQENTEAFF | TGTGCCAGCAGTTTAGGAATTATTCGACAGGAAAACACTGAAGCTTTCTTT
NA | TRBJ1-2 | NA | TRBV6-5 | 15 | CASSYRPNLPGGYTF | TGTGCCAGCAGTTACCGCCCAAACCTTCCAGGTGGCTACACCTTC
TRBD2 | TRBJ2-4 | NA | TRBV28 | 14 | CASSQLAGQNIQYF | TGTGCCAGCAGCCAACTAGCGGGGCAAAACATTCAGTACTTC
TRBD1 | TRBJ2-1 | NA | TRBV7-3 | 19 | CASSLWTGGQSGRGNEQFF | TGTGCCAGCAGCTTATGGACAGGGGGCCAGAGCGGGAGAGGGAATGAGCAGTTCTTC
NA | TRBJ2-7 | NA | TRBV28 | 13 | CASRPPPAYEQYF | TGTGCCAGCAGGCCCCCCCCAGCCTACGAGCAGTACTTC
NA | TRBJ2-7 | NA | TRBV6-6 | 15 | CASSSSEGEAYEQYF | TGTGCCAGCAGTTCCTCAGAGGGGGAAGCCTACGAGCAGTACTTC
TRBD1 | TRBJ1-4 | NA | TRBV5-1 | 14 | CASRTGTENEKLFF | TGCGCCAGCAGAACCGGGACAGAGAATGAAAAACTGTTTTTT
NA | TRBJ2-7 | NA | TRBV28 | 14 | CASTDRLPPYEQYF | TGTGCCAGCACGGACAGACTCCCACCCTACGAGCAGTACTTC
NA | TRBJ2-1 | NA | TRBV10-3 | 15 | CAISAGESYYNEQFF | TGTGCCATCAGTGCAGGGGAAAGCTACTACAATGAGCAGTTCTTC
TRBD1 | TRBJ2-1 | NA | TRBV19 | 15 | CASSINQGAHNEQFF | TGTGCCAGTAGTATAAATCAGGGGGCTCACAATGAGCAGTTCTTC
NA | TRBJ2-5 | NA | TRBV7-8 | 14 | CASSVALGGETQYF | TGTGCCAGCAGCGTAGCGCTAGGGGGTGAGACCCAGTACTTC
NA | TRBJ1-4 | once | TRBV28 | 14 | CASSLGGIEEKLFF | TGTGCCAGCAGTTTAGGTGGTATCGAGGAAAAACTGTTTTTT
TRBD1 | TRBJ2-7 | NA | TRBV4-2 | 15 | CASSQDPGTDDEQYF | TGTGCCAGCAGCCAAGATCCCGGGACAGACGACGAGCAGTACTTC
NA | TRBJ1-3 | NA | TRBV11-2 | 16 | CASSLGGPLSGNTIYF | TGTGCCAGCAGCTTAGGAGGTCCGTTAAGTGGAAACACCATATATTTT
TRBD1 | TRBJ2-7 | NA | TRBV5-6 | 14 | CASSLQGDPYEQYF | TGTGCCAGCAGCCTACAGGGGGACCCCTACGAGCAGTACTTC
TRBD1 | TRBJ1-2 | once | TRBV19 | 14 | CASSRDRDPFGYTF | TGTGCCAGTAGTAGGGACAGGGACCCGTTTGGCTACACCTTC
TRBD1 | TRBJ1-4 | few | TRBV19 | 16 | CASSMGGQGGLKKLFF | TGTGCCAGTAGTATGGGAGGACAGGGGGGACTTAAAAAACTGTTTTTT
TRBD1 | TRBJ1-1 | once | TRBV7-2 | 13 | CASRRGGVTEAFF | TGTGCCAGCCGAAGAGGGGGCGTCACTGAAGCTTTCTTT
TRBD1 | TRBJ1-2 | NA | TRBV19 | 16 | CASSPGGDRGRNGYTF | TGTGCCAGTAGTCCAGGAGGGGACAGGGGGCGAAATGGCTACACCTTC
NA | TRBJ1-1 | NA | TRBV11-2 | 11 | CASSPQIEAFF | TGTGCCAGCAGTCCACAGATTGAAGCTTTCTTT
TRBD2 | TRBJ2-5 | NA | TRBV10-2 | 14 | CASREGRARETQYF | TGCGCCAGCCGGGAGGGGAGGGCTCGGGAGACCCAGTACTTC
NA | TRBJ2-3 | few | TRBV6-1 | 14 | CASSEASRPDTQYF | TGTGCCAGCAGTGAAGCCTCCAGGCCAGATACGCAGTATTTT
TRBD1 | TRBJ1-2 | NA | TRBV7-2 | 16 | CASSSLGGVGGYGYTF | TGTGCCAGCAGCTCCTTAGGGGGCGTTGGGGGATATGGCTACACCTTC
NA | TRBJ1-1 | NA | TRBV30 | 13 | CAWSVRVNTEAFF | TGTGCCTGGTCTGTCAGGGTGAACACTGAAGCTTTCTTT
NA | TRBJ2-1 | NA | TRBV28 | 16 | CASSPRLHRSYNEQFF | TGTGCCAGCAGTCCCAGACTTCATCGCTCCTACAATGAGCAGTTCTTC
TRBD1 | TRBJ1-2 | many | TRBV6-1 | 15 | CASSDDRQGLKGYTF | TGTGCCAGCAGTGACGACAGACAGGGATTAAAAGGCTACACCTTC
NA | TRBJ1-1 | NA | TRBV7-9 | 13 | CASSLEGPRNPFF | TGTGCCAGCAGCTTAGAGGGGCCCCGAAACCCTTTCTTT
TRBD1 | TRBJ1-1 | NA | TRBV5-5 | 15 | CASSMGQGTNTEAFF | TGTGCCAGCAGCATGGGACAGGGGACAAACACTGAAGCTTTCTTT
NA | TRBJ2-7 | NA | TRBV7-2 | 14 | CASSLAGATYEQYF | TGTGCCAGCAGCTTAGCGGGAGCCACCTACGAGCAGTACTTC
TRBD2 | TRBJ2-1 | NA | TRBV7-6 | 15 | CASSLERGTYNEQFF | TGTGCCAGCAGCTTAGAGCGGGGGACCTACAATGAGCAGTTCTTC
TRBD1 | TRBJ1-5 | NA | TRBV5-4 | 15 | CASSQETGNAQPQHF | TGTGCCAGCAGCCAAGAGACAGGGAACGCTCAGCCCCAGCATTTT
TRBD2 | TRBJ2-5 | NA | TRBV10-3 | 15 | CAISDPRAGGETQYF | TGTGCCATCAGTGATCCCAGGGCGGGGGGAGAGACCCAGTACTTC
NA | TRBJ1-2 | NA | TRBV7-2 | 17 | CASSLRMGQGINYGYTF | TGTGCCAGCAGCTTACGGATGGGGCAGGGGATTAACTATGGCTACACCTTC
NA | TRBJ1-5 | NA | TRBV7-9 | 16 | CSSSRADLGSNQPQHF | TGTTCCAGCAGCCGAGCGGACCTAGGGAGCAATCAGCCCCAGCATTTT
TRBD2 | TRBJ2-4 | NA | TRBV6-1 | 13 | CASTSGGWNIQYF | TGTGCCAGCACCAGCGGGGGATGGAACATTCAGTACTTC
NA | TRBJ1-2 | NA | TRBV6-5 | 13 | CASSEQQADGYTF | TGTGCCAGCAGTGAACAGCAGGCCGATGGCTACACCTTC
TRBD1 | TRBJ1-5 | NA | TRBV28 | 14 | CASSQTDRNQPQHF | TGTGCCAGCAGCCAGACGGACAGGAATCAGCCCCAGCATTTT
TRBD1 | TRBJ2-7 | once | TRBV10-3 | 14 | CAIRSDRGQDEQYF | TGTGCCATCAGATCGGACAGGGGGCAAGACGAGCAGTACTTC